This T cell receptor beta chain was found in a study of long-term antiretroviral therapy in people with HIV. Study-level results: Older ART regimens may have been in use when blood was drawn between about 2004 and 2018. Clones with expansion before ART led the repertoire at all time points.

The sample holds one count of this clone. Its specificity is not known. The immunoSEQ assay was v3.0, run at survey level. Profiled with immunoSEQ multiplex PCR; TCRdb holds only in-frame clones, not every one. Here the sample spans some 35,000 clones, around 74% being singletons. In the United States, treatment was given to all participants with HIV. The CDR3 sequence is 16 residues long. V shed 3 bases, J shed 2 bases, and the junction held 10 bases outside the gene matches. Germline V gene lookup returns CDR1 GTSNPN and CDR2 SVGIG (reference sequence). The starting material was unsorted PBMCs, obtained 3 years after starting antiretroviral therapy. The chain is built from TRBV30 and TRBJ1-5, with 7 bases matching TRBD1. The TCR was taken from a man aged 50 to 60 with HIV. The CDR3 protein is CAWSRRTGDGNQPQHF. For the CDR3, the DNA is TGTGCCTGGAGCAGAAGAACAGGGGATGGCAATCAGCCCCAGCATTTT.